Below, 10 T cell receptor beta chains from the same sample are listed, as sequenced in a study of regulatory T cells in long-lasting Graves disease. Regarding time point: newly diagnosed GD, antithyroid drugs for less than 3 months. The authors made the TCR library using RNA they extracted from PBMCs. HTBI primers from iRepertoire and Arm-PCR of CDR3 regions yielded the TCR beta libraries. TCRdb itself ran the multiplex PCR reads through MiXCR, one entry per CDR3 protein. The repertoire holds around 400,000 distinct CDR3 sequences, with 12% as singletons. These data also formed part of another study, on T cells in Graves' hyperthyroidism and ophthalmopathy.

The sequencing here drew on peripheral blood mononuclear cells (PBMCs), taken at new diagnosis, from a patient treated with antithyroid drugs. The receptors were gathered from a woman aged 18-35 years with Graves disease.

Many counts were recorded for this clonotype. The chain carries TRBV10-3 and TRBJ1-5; D is uncertain. CDR1 ENHRY and CDR2 SYGVKD come from the germline V gene. The CDR3 runs to 13 residues. Trimming cost V 8 bases and J 3 bases, with 11 bases left between them. CDR3 residues: CAIRFGVNQPQHF. CDR3 coding DNA: TGTGCCATCCGCTTTGGTGTCAATCAGCCCCAGCATTTT.

This clonotype was counted a few times. The chain has TRBV9 and TRBJ2-1; possibly TRBD1 for D (6 bases). The CDR3 is 15 residues long. The ends were cut back, 3 bases at V and 0 bases at J, with 10 bases in the middle. Germline-derived CDR1 and CDR2 are SGDLS and YYNGEE. The CDR3 here is CASSATGNSYNEQFF. The CDR3 nucleotides are TGTGCCAGCAGCGCTACAGGGAACTCCTACAATGAGCAGTTCTTC.

The rearrangement links TRBV2 to TRBJ2-3; D is undetermined. Germline loops: CDR1 SNHLY, CDR2 FYNNEI. V gave up 1 base and J gave up 0 bases, with 17 bases separating them. The CDR3 sequence is 18 residues long. CDR3 in amino acids: CASSEVWGWGRSTDTQYF. In DNA, the CDR3 is TGTGCCAGCAGTGAAGTCTGGGGATGGGGTAGGAGCACAGATACGCAGTATTTT. The entire variable domain, with the rest obtained from reference TRBV2 and TRBJ2-3, is as follows: EPEVTQTPSHQVTQMGQEVILRCVPISNHLYFYWYRQILGQKVEFLVSFYNNEISEKSEIFDDQFSVERPDGSNFTLKIRSTKLEDSAMYFCASSEVWGWGRSTDTQYFGPGTRLTVL.

This chain links TRBV28 with TRBJ2-5, with 8 bases aligning to TRBD2. The CDR3 contains 15 residues. Germline CDR1 is MDHEN and CDR2 is SYDVKM. With 5 bases clipped from V and 5 bases from J, the junction kept 10 bases outside the gene matches. The chain's CDR3 is CASSVAGGVGETQYF. CDR3 coding DNA: TGTGCCAGCAGTGTGGCGGGGGGCGTGGGGGAGACCCAGTACTTC.

This clonotype was counted ten times or more. CDR3 in amino acids: CASSLGTGVLSEQFF. In DNA form, the CDR3 reads TGTGCCAGCAGCTTAGGGACAGGTGTTCTTAGTGAGCAGTTCTTC. The chain recombines TRBV7-6 with TRBJ2-1, with TRBD1 matching 7 bases. CDR3 length: 15 amino acids. V shed 1 base and J 9 bases; nucleotides not matched to a gene: 9. Germline loops: CDR1 SGHVS, CDR2 FNYEAQ. Full variable domain (missing parts from reference TRBV7-6 and TRBJ2-1): GAGVSQSPRYKVTKRGQDVALRCDPISGHVSLYWYRQALGQGPEFLTYFNYEAQQDKSGLPNDRFSAERPEGSISTLTIQRTEQRDSAMYRCASSLGTGVLSEQFFGPGTRLTVL.

This clonotype has ten or more counts. The CDR3 protein is CASSLQGFREAFF. The CDR3 DNA sequence: TGTGCCAGCAGTCTTCAGGGTTTCAGGGAAGCTTTCTTT. The rearrangement uses TRBV6-1 and TRBJ1-1; perhaps TRBD1 as D (5 bases). From germline, CDR1 is MNHNS and CDR2 SASEGT. The V end lost 5 bases, the J end lost 8 bases, and 15 bases lay between the germline ends. The CDR3 is made up of 13 amino acids.

This clonotype was counted at least ten times. The chain links TRBV6-1 to TRBJ2-5; TRBD1 might be the D (5 bases). The V gene lost 6 bases and the J gene lost 5 bases, with 13 bases spanning the gap. The CDR3 is 13 residues long. Germline CDR1 is MNHNS and CDR2 is SASEGT. The CDR3 sequence is CASRSVGRETQYF. The CDR3 region has the DNA TGTGCCAGCAGGTCTGTGGGGCGGGAGACCCAGTACTTC.

This clonotype was detected ten times or more. The chain has TRBV28 and TRBJ2-7; possibly TRBD1 for D (6 bases). The CDR3 is made up of 14 amino acids. Germline assignment: CDR1 MDHEN and CDR2 SYDVKM. Trimming removed 4 bases at V and 5 bases at J, with 15 bases between. CDR3 in DNA: TGTGCCAGCAGTTGGTTTAGGGGGAGTCACGAGCAGTACTTC. Translation: CASSWFRGSHEQYF.

At least ten counts were recorded for this clonotype. As DNA, the CDR3 is TGTGCCAGCAGTCAGTCAGGGTCCAACCATCAGCCCCAGCATTTT. Amino acids: CASSQSGSNHQPQHF. This sequence joins TRBV27 and TRBJ1-5; maybe TRBD1 (5 bases). The V gene's germline CDR1 is MNHEY and CDR2 SMNVEV (reference sequence). CDR3 length: 15 amino acids. With 5 bases removed from V and 5 bases from J, the gap between germline ends came to 16 bases.

This clonotype has at least ten counts. This rearrangement joins TRBV24-1 to TRBJ2-5, with D maybe TRBD1 (6 bases). The CDR3 extends over 15 amino acids. CDR1 is KGHDR, CDR2 SFDVKD, per germline. V lost 9 bases and J 1 base, leaving 17 bases between the germline ends. The CDR3 protein is CATEQGSRGQETQYF. DNA of the CDR3: TGTGCCACCGAACAGGGTTCGAGGGGCCAAGAGACCCAGTACTTC.